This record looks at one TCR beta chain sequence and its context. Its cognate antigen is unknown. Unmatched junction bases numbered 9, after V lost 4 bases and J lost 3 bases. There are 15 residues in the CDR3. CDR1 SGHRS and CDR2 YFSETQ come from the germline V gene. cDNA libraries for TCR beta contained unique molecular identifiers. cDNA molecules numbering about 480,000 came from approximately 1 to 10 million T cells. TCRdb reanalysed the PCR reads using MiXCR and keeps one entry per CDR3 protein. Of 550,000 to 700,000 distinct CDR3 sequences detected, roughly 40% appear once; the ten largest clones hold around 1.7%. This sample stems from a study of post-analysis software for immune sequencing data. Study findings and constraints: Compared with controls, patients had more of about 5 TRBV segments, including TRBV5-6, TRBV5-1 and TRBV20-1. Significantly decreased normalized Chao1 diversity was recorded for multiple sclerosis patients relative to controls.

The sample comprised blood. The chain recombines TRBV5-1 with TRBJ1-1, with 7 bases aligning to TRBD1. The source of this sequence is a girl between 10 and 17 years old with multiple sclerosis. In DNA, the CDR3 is TGCGCCAGCAGCCCTGACAGGGCAGGGGACACTGAAGCTTTCTTT. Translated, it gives CASSPDRAGDTEAFF.